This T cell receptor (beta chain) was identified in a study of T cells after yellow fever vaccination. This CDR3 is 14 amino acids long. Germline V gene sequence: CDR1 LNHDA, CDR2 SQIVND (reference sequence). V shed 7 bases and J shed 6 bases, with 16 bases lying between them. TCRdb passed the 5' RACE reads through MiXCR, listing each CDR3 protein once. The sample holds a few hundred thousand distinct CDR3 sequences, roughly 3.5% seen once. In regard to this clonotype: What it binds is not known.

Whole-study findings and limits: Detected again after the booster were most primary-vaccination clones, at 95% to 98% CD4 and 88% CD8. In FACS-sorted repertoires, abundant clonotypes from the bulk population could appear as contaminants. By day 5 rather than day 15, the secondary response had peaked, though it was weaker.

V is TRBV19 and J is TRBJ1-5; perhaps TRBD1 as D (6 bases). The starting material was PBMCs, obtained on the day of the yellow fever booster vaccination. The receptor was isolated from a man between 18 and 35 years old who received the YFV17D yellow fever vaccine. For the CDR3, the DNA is TGTGCCAGTACCCTAGGGGGTCTCTTTCAGCCCCAGCATTTT. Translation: CASTLGGLFQPQHF. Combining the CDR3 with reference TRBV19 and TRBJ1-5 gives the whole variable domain DGGITQSPKYLFRKEGQNVTLSCEQNLNHDAMYWYRQDPGQGLRLIYYSQIVNDFQKGDIAEGYSVSREKKESFPLTVTSAQKNPTAFYLCASTLGGLFQPQHFGDGTRLSIL.